These T cell receptor beta chains were read from a single sample in a study of post-analysis software for immune sequencing data. From the PCR reads, TCRdb called clonotypes with MiXCR, one entry per CDR3 protein. Here the sample spans approximately 360,000 distinct CDR3 sequences, about a third being singletons. The specimen was blood. These receptor sequences come from a girl aged 10 to 17 with multiple sclerosis. Both conserved end residues are part of each CDR3. D genes are given only for firm matches. The size entry is marked missing in some rows and otherwise reads once, few, many or a size class.

J gene,clone size,V gene,D gene,CDR3 DNA,CDR3 protein
TRBJ2-4,.,TRBV11-1,TRBD2,TGTGCCAGCAGCGCGGGAGGGGGGGCGCGGGCCAAAAACATTCAGTACTTC,CASSAGGGARAKNIQYF
TRBJ2-7,many,TRBV12-3/TRBV12-4,.,TGTGCCAGCAGTCGGGCCTACGAGCAGTACTTC,CASSRAYEQYF
TRBJ1-5,.,TRBV7-2,TRBD1,TGTGCCAGCAGCTTGGGGACAGCTGCCAATCAGCCCCAGCATTTT,CASSLGTAANQPQHF
TRBJ1-4,few,TRBV4-2,.,TGTGCCAGCAGCCAAGCGGAACTCGGGAGGGCTAATGAAAAACTGTTTTTT,CASSQAELGRANEKLFF
TRBJ2-1,.,TRBV20-1,TRBD2,TGCAGTGCTAGTTCGACTAGCGGGGGACACAATGAGCAGTTCTTC,CSASSTSGGHNEQFF
TRBJ2-7,.,TRBV28,TRBD1,TGTGCCGGCAGTTCGCAACCGGGACAGGGCCACGAGCAGTACTTC,CAGSSQPGQGHEQYF
TRBJ1-6,few,TRBV7-2,.,TGTGCCAGCAGCTCCACGGGGAATTCACTCCTCCACTTT,CASSSTGNSLLHF
TRBJ2-3,.,TRBV9,.,TGTGCCAGCAGCGCCAGTAGGGGGATAGGTGGAGATACGCAGTATTTT,CASSASRGIGGDTQYF
TRBJ1-6,few,TRBV27,.,TGTGCCAGCCGTTCCGAGGGGAGCCGGGGCGGAATTTCACCCCTCCACTTT,CASRSEGSRGGISPLHF
TRBJ2-2,.,TRBV18,.,TGTGCCAGCTCACCATACGGTAACACCGGGGAGCTGTTTTTT,CASSPYGNTGELFF
TRBJ1-6,.,TRBV6-5,.,TGTGCCAGCAGTATAGGAGAGGGGATGATCGGACGGGCCCTCCACTTT,CASSIGEGMIGRALHF
TRBJ2-5,.,TRBV9,.,TGTGCCAGCAGCGTAGGTAGCAGGGCGGCCCAAGAGACCCAGTACTTC,CASSVGSRAAQETQYF
TRBJ2-7,.,TRBV29-1,.,TGCAGCGTCTCGCGGACAGCGACCTACGAGCAGTACTTC,CSVSRTATYEQYF
TRBJ2-7,.,TRBV12-3/TRBV12-4,.,TGTGCCAGCAGACTGACAGGAGACAATGAGCAGTACTTC,CASRLTGDNEQYF
TRBJ2-5,.,TRBV7-9,.,TGTGCCAGCAGCAAGCCGGGCCGCCGGGAGACCCAGTACTTC,CASSKPGRRETQYF
TRBJ1-3,.,TRBV10-3,TRBD1,TGTGCCATCAGTCGGGACAGGGCTGGAAACACCATATATTTT,CAISRDRAGNTIYF
TRBJ2-1,.,TRBV9,.,TGTGCCAGCAGCGTATCGGGGGAACTCTACAATGAGCAGTTCTTC,CASSVSGELYNEQFF
TRBJ1-5,.,TRBV12-3/TRBV12-4,.,TGTGCCAGCAGTTTAGCTCGGACAGCAATTAATCAGCCCCAGCATTTT,CASSLARTAINQPQHF
TRBJ1-4,.,TRBV4-1,.,TGCGCCAGCAGCCAAGGGCGCGTAGCGAAAATCCTGTTTTTT,CASSQGRVAKILFF
TRBJ2-7,.,TRBV7-9,TRBD2,TGTGCCAGCAGCTTCGGCGGGGGGCCTTCGGCCTACGAGCAGTACTTC,CASSFGGGPSAYEQYF
TRBJ1-1,.,TRBV7-2,TRBD1,TGTGCCAGCAGCCCGTGGAGGGGGCAGGACACTGAAGCTTTCTTT,CASSPWRGQDTEAFF
TRBJ1-2,.,TRBV15,.,TGTGCCACCAGCAGAGTGGTGACGGGGGATGGCTACACCTTC,CATSRVVTGDGYTF
TRBJ2-5,few,TRBV6-1,TRBD1,TGTGCCAGCAGTGGACAGGGCCGGGTGACCCAGTACTTC,CASSGQGRVTQYF
TRBJ2-6,.,TRBV12-3/TRBV12-4,TRBD1,TGTGCCAGCAGTTTAAACAGGGGGTCCTCTGGGGCCAACGTCCTGACTTTC,CASSLNRGSSGANVLTF
TRBJ2-2,once,TRBV27,TRBD1,TGTGCCAGCAGTCAGGGGGTTGTCGGGGAGCTGTTTTTT,CASSQGVVGELFF
TRBJ1-5,.,TRBV7-9,.,TGTGCCGGCAGCTTAGCGGCTCCGGAGAATCAGCCCCAGCATTTT,CAGSLAAPENQPQHF
TRBJ2-2,once,TRBV19,.,TGTGCCAGTAGTCGAGCCGGCCAGTCGAACACCGGGGAGCTGTTTTTT,CASSRAGQSNTGELFF
TRBJ2-3,.,TRBV20-1,TRBD2,TGCAGTGGGTGGAGCGGGGGTGACACAGATACGCAGTATTTT,CSGWSGGDTDTQYF
TRBJ1-3,.,TRBV4-2,TRBD1,TGTGCCAGCAGCCACGACAGGGGCGGCGGAAACACCATATATTTT,CASSHDRGGGNTIYF
TRBJ1-1,.,TRBV7-9,.,TGTGCCAGCGACCTCAGCGGTGGTGAAGCTTTCTTT,CASDLSGGEAFF
TRBJ2-3,.,TRBV5-1,TRBD1,TGCGCCAGCAATAGCAGGGGGACCCCAGATACGCAGTATTTT,CASNSRGTPDTQYF
TRBJ1-1,few,TRBV7-2,.,TGTGCCAGCAGCACCCGACGGGAACTACACACTGAAGCTTTCTTT,CASSTRRELHTEAFF
TRBJ2-4,few,TRBV28,TRBD1,TGTGCCAGCAGTTCCCCCTCGACAGGGGCCAAAAACATTCAGTACTTC,CASSSPSTGAKNIQYF
TRBJ2-7,few,TRBV11-2,.,TGTGCCAGCAGCTTAGAACGCGGCTCCTACGAGCAGTACTTC,CASSLERGSYEQYF
TRBJ2-1,few,TRBV6-2/TRBV6-3,TRBD1,TGTGCCAGCAGTCCGCGGGACAGGGGCCCCAATGAGCAGTTCTTC,CASSPRDRGPNEQFF
TRBJ2-1,few,TRBV7-2,.,TGTGCCAGCAGTCCTACGGCGCTCCACAATGAGCAGTTCTTC,CASSPTALHNEQFF
TRBJ2-4,many,TRBV20-1,TRBD2,TGCAGTGCTAGTGTACTAGCGGGGCTAGCCAAAAACATTCAGTACTTC,CSASVLAGLAKNIQYF
TRBJ2-2,.,TRBV7-9,TRBD2,TGTGCCAGCAGCCAATTCTTCGGCGGGGGCACCGGGGAGCTGTTTTTT,CASSQFFGGGTGELFF
TRBJ2-5,.,TRBV12-3/TRBV12-4,.,TGTGCCAGCAGTACGACACAAGAGACCCAGTACTTC,CASSTTQETQYF
TRBJ1-6,.,TRBV5-1,TRBD1,TGCGCCAGCAGCCCCCGGGACAGGATATCTTCACCCCTCCACTTT,CASSPRDRISSPLHF
TRBJ2-7,.,TRBV5-1,TRBD1,TGCGCCAGCAGCATAATGGACAGGGGAGGGTACGAGCAGTACTTC,CASSIMDRGGYEQYF
TRBJ2-1,few,TRBV7-2,TRBD2,TGTGCCAGCAGCCCGAGACTAGCGGTGAGTCACAATGAGCAGTTCTTC,CASSPRLAVSHNEQFF
TRBJ2-1,.,TRBV4-1,TRBD2,TGCGCCAGCAGCCAACTCCTCCGGGGGGTCCTGACTAGCTACAATGAGCAGTTCTTC,CASSQLLRGVLTSYNEQFF
TRBJ2-3,.,TRBV11-1,.,TGTGCCAGCAGCTTAGAGACCCGCGGCCCAGATACGCAGTATTTT,CASSLETRGPDTQYF
TRBJ2-5,few,TRBV12-3/TRBV12-4,TRBD1,TGTGCCAGCAGGGGACAGGGGAGGGAGACCCAGTACTTC,CASRGQGRETQYF
TRBJ2-6,many,TRBV5-1,TRBD1,TGCGCCAGCACTAGGGGACAGGGTTTGACCTCTGGGGCCAACGTCCTGACTTTC,CASTRGQGLTSGANVLTF
TRBJ1-2,.,TRBV7-8,TRBD1,TGTGCCAGCAGCTTAGCGTTGATGGGACAGGAGTTAGGGTATGGCTACACCTTC,CASSLALMGQELGYGYTF
TRBJ2-1,.,TRBV7-2,.,TGTGCCAGCAGCTTACGAAAGGCGGATTCCTACAATGAGCAGTTCTTC,CASSLRKADSYNEQFF
TRBJ2-6,few,TRBV5-1,.,TGCGCCAGCAGCTTGTCTACCTCTGGGGCCAACGTCCTGACTTTC,CASSLSTSGANVLTF
TRBJ2-1,.,TRBV28,.,TGTGCCAGCAGTTTCGGGGAGCAGTTCTTC,CASSFGEQFF
TRBJ2-3,.,TRBV12-3/TRBV12-4,TRBD2,TGTGCCAGCAGTTCGGGACTACCTAGAGCAGATACGCAGTATTTT,CASSSGLPRADTQYF
TRBJ2-5,.,TRBV20-1,.,TGCAGTGCTAGAGGCGGGGCCCAAGAGACCCGGTACTTC,CSARGGAQETRYF
TRBJ2-1,.,TRBV4-1,TRBD2,TGCGCCAGCAGCCAAAATCAGCGGGGGGACAATGAGCAGTTCTTC,CASSQNQRGDNEQFF
TRBJ1-1,.,TRBV7-2,.,TGTGCCAGCAGCCCCCCGAGGGGCGCGAACACTGAAGCTTTCTTT,CASSPPRGANTEAFF
TRBJ1-2,.,TRBV12-3/TRBV12-4,.,TGTGCCAGCAGTGCCTGGGGCCGGGTGGGCTACGGCTACACCTTC,CASSAWGRVGYGYTF
TRBJ2-7,once,TRBV5-1,.,TGCGCCAGCAGCTTGGACGTATCTTCGTACGAGCAGTACTTC,CASSLDVSSYEQYF
TRBJ2-2,.,TRBV9,.,TGTGCCAGCAGCGCCGGGGCCCTCACCGGGGAGCTGTTTTTT,CASSAGALTGELFF